This TCR beta chain is from a study of shared clonotypes between healthy human individuals. Method: immunoSEQ multiplex PCR; TCRdb's copy keeps in-frame clones and lacks some. The data hold nearly 1 million clones, with 60% to 85% observed a single time. In regard to this clone: Its specificity is not known.

The CDR3 contains 14 residues. The ends lost 8 bases at V and 3 bases at J; junction bases unmatched: 7. Germline values: CDR1 SNHLY, CDR2 FYNNEI. Overall study findings and caveats: Naive subsets usually exceeded memory subsets in estimated richness. The study sampled only blood, and tissue repertoires likely differ. Sorted-subset sequencing, rarefaction showed, was incomplete despite large depth.

The sequencing input was memory CD4+ T cells sorted from blood. Subset in this sample: CD45RA-negative fraction. The rearrangement joins TRBV2 to TRBJ2-1, with 7 nucleotides matching TRBD2. This TCR came from a man between 18 and 35 years old in good health. CDR3 sequence reads: CASLTSRDYNEQFF. The CDR3 DNA follows: TGTGCCAGCTTGACTAGCCGAGACTACAATGAGCAGTTCTTC.